This T cell receptor (beta chain) stems from a study of OX40 agonist ivuxolimab in advanced cancers. Looking at the study overall: The costimulatory receptor OX40 (CD134) was targeted by ivuxolimab, a fully human IgG2 agonistic monoclonal antibody. Intravenous ivuxolimab was administered to patients every 2 weeks at six dose levels: 0.01, 0.1, 0.3, 1.5, 3 and 10 mg/kg. Among the approximately 50 dose-escalation patients, roughly 20 had hepatocellular carcinoma, roughly 15 melanoma, 9 renal cell carcinoma and 9 head and neck cancer. In the dose-escalation cohort, 75% to 85% of patients were male, and the mean age was 60 years with a range of roughly 20 to 85. Prior anti-PD-1, anti-PD-L1 or anti-CTLA-4 therapy was permitted, and checkpoint inhibitors had been received by under 50% of dose-escalation patients. Partial responses were achieved by three dose-escalation patients, of whom one had hepatocellular carcinoma and two had cutaneous melanoma. Peripheral TCRbeta sequencing aimed to test whether ivuxolimab altered TCR sequence diversity and caused clonal T-cell expansion. The monotherapy dose-escalation portion (N of about 52 patients) of the phase I ivuxolimab trial is reported in the paper.

The trial excluded patients who had a history of autoimmune disease or were on systemic immunosuppression. Peripheral blood for TCR sequencing was collected from all dose cohorts at baseline, on cycle 4 day 1, and on cycle 7 day 1. The samples were drawn from a first-in-human, open-label, multicenter phase I dose-escalation trial of ivuxolimab. Adults with locally advanced or metastatic melanoma, renal cell, hepatocellular, or head and neck squamous cell carcinoma were enrolled in the trial. Before TCR sequencing, CD4+ T cells and CD8+ T cells were sorted from peripheral blood as separate populations. V drops 3 bases and J drops 0 bases, leaving 10 bases in between. Reading the germline V gene gives CDR1 SGHRS and CDR2 YFSETQ. From its cysteine to its phenylalanine, the CDR3 spans 15 amino acids. The retained sequence is limited to the CDR3, 45 bases, with the frame set at the first base. Points the paper makes about the study in general: The antigen specificity of the peripheral T cells that underwent clonal expansion was not determined. At doses from 0.1 to 3.0 mg/kg, clonal expansion was seen in both CD4+ and CD8+ blood T cells between baseline and week 6. In partial responders in the 0.1-3.0 mg/kg groups, normalized peripheral clonal expansion was found to be among the lowest, especially among CD8+ T cells. After ivuxolimab, more expanded clones were found on average in CD8+ T cells than in CD4+ T cells. Low levels of normalized T-cell clonal expansion were also seen in some nonresponding patients.

Genomic DNA was extracted from sorted cells for sequencing of the TCRbeta CDR3 region. TCRbeta CDR3 regions were sequenced using the immunoSEQ Assay. This immuneACCESS table, as held by TCRdb, lists in-frame sequences with V and J called but not all clones. Of the missing ones, under half trace to an unresolved V gene in checked studies; the others have no known cause. In this sample the table shows approximately 91,000 clones, around 85% of which occur a single time. Approximately 0.5% of the sample is in the top ten clones. A remark on this clone: There is no known antigen for this receptor. The record has no base qualities; no much larger clone is one base away.

The sample was CD4+ or CD8+ T cells sorted from blood, taken in a trial of the OX40 agonist ivuxolimab. The rearrangement joined TRBV5-1 to TRBJ2-1; the D gene lacks a confident call. The receptor was isolated from an adult with an advanced solid tumor such as melanoma, head and neck, liver or kidney cancer. The CDR3 reads as follows: CASSSGWSSYNEQFF. The DNA sequence is TGCGCCAGCAGCTCCGGTTGGAGCTCCTACAATGAGCAGTTCTTC.